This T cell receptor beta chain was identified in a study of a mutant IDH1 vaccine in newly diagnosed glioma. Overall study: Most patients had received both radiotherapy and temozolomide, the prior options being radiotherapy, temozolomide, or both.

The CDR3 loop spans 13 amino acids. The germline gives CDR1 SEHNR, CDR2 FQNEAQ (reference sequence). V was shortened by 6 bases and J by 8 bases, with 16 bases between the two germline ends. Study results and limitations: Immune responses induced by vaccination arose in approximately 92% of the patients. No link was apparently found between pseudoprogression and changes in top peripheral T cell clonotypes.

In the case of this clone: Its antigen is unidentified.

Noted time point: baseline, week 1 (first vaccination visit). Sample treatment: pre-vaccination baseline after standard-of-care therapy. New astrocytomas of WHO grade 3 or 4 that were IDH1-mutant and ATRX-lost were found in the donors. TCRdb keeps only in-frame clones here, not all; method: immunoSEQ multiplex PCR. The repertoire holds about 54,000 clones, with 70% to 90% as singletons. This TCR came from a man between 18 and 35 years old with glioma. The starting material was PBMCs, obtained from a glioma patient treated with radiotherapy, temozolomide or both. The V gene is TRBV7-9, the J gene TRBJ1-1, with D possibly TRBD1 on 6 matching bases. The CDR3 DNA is TGTGCCAGCAGACCACAGGGTCGACCCGAAGCTTTCTTT. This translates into CASRPQGRPEAFF.